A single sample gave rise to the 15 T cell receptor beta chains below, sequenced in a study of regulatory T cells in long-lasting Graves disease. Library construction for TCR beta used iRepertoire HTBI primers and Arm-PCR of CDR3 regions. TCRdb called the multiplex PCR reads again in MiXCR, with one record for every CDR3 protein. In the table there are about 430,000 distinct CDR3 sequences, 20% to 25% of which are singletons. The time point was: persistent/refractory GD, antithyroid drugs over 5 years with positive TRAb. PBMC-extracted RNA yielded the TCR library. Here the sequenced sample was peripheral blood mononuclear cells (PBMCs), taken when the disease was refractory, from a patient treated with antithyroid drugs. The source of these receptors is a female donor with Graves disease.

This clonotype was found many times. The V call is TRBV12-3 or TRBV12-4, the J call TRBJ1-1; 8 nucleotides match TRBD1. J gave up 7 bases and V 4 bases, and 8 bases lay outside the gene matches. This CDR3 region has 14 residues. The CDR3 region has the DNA TGTGCCAGCAGTTACGCCCCAGGGACAGGTGAAGCTTTCTTT. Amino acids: CASSYAPGTGEAFF.

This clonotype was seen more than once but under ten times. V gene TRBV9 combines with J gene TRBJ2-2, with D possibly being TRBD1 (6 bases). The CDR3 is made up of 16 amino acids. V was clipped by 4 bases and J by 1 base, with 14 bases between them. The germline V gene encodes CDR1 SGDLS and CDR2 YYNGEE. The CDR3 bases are TGTGCCAGCAGCCCCGGGACAACTCAGAACACCGGGGAGCTGTTTTTT. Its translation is CASSPGTTQNTGELFF.

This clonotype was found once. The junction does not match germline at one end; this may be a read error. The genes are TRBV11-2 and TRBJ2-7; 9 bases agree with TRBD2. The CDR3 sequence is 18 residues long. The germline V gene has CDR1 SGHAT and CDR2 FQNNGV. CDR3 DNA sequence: TGTGCCAGCGGCTTAGACATTTTTAGCGGGAGTGGACCCTACGAGCAGTACTTC. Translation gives CASGLDIFSGSGPYEQYF. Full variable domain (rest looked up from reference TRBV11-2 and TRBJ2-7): EAGVAQSPRYKIIEKRQSVAFWCNPISGHATLYWYQQILGQGPKLLIQFQNNGVVDDSQLPKDRFSAERLKGVDSTLKIQPAKLEDSAVYLCASGLDIFSGSGPYEQYFGPGTRLTVT.

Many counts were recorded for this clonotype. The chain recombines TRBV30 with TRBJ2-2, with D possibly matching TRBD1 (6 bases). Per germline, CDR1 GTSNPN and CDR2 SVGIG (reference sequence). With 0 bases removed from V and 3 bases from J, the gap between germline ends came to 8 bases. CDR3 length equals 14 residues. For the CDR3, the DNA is TGTGCCTGGAGTGTACAGGGTTACACCGGGGAGCTGTTTTTT. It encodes CAWSVQGYTGELFF.

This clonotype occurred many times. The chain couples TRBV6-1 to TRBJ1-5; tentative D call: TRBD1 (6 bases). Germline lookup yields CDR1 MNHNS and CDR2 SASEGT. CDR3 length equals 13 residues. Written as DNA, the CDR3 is TGTGCAATAAATATGGGGGCAAATCAGCCCCAGCATTTT. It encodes CAINMGANQPQHF.

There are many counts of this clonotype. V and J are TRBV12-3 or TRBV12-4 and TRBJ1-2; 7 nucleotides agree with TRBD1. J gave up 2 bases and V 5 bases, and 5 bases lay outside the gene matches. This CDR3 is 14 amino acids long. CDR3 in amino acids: CASSAGQLNYGYTF. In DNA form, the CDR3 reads TGTGCCAGCAGTGCGGGACAGCTCAACTATGGCTACACCTTC.

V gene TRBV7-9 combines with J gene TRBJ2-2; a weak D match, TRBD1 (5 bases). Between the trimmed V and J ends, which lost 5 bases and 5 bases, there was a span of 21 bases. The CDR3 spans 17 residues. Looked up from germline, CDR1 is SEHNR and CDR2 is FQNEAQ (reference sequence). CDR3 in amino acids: CASSPIEGTGGTGELFF. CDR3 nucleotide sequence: TGTGCCAGCAGCCCAATTGAAGGTACAGGCGGAACCGGGGAGCTGTTTTTT.

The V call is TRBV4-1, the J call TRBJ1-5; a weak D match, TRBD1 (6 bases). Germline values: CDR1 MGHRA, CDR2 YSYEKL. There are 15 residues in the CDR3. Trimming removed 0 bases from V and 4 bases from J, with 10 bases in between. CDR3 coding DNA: TGCGCCAGCAGCCAAGACAGGGGACTAAATCAGCCCCAGCATTTT. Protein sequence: CASSQDRGLNQPQHF.

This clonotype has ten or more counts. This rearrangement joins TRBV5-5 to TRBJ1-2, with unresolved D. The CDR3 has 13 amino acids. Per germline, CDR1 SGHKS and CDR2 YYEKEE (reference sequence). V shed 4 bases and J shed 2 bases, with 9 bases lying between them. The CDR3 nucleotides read TGTGCCAGCAGCATAGGAGCGAACTATGGCTACACCTTC. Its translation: CASSIGANYGYTF.

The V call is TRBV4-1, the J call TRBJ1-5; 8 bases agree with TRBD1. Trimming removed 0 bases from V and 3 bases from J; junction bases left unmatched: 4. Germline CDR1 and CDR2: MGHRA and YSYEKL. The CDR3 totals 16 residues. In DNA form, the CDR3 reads TGCGCCAGCAGCCAAGATTCGGGACAGGTCAATCAGCCCCAGCATTTT. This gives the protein CASSQDSGQVNQPQHF.

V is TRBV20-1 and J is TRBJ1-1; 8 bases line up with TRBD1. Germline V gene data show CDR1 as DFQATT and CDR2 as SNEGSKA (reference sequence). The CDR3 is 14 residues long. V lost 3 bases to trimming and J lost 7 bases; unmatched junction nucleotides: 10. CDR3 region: CSARYPRGRNEAFF. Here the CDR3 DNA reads TGCAGTGCTAGGTATCCCAGGGGGCGGAATGAAGCTTTCTTT.

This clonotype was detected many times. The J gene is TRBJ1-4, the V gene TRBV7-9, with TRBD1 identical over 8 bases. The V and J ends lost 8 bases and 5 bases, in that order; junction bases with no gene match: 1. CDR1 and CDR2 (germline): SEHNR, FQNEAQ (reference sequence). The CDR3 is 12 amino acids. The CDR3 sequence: CASRTGNEKLFF. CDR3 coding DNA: TGTGCCAGCCGGACAGGGAATGAAAAACTGTTTTTT.

As DNA, the CDR3 is TGTGCCAGCAGTTTAACCGGGGGCGCGAGCTCCTACGAGCAGTACTTC. Protein sequence: CASSLTGGASSYEQYF. The chain links TRBV28 to TRBJ2-7; either TRBD1 or TRBD2 may supply D (6 bases each). Per germline, CDR1 MDHEN and CDR2 SYDVKM. CDR3 size: 16 residues. V gave up 2 bases and J gave up 0 bases, with 14 bases separating them.

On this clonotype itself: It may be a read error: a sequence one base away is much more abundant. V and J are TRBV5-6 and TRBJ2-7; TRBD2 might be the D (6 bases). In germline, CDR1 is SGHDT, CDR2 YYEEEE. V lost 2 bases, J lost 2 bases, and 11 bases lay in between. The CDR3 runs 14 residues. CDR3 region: CASSFGGKAYEQYF. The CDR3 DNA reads TGTGCCAGCAGCTTCGGCGGGAAAGCCTACGAGCAGTACTTC.

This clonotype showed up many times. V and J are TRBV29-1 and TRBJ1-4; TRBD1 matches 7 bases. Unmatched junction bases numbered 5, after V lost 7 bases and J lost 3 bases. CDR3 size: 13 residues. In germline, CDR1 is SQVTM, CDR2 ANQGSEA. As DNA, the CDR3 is TGCAGCGCCAGGGGGAGGTCTAATGAAAAACTGTTTTTT. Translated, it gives CSARGRSNEKLFF.